This note documents a single TCR beta chain sequence. The sample originates from a study of metastatic and nonmetastatic thyroid tumors. None of the patients had undergone any treatment ahead of thyroid surgery. Germline CDR1 and CDR2: MGHRA and YSYEKL. CDR3 length: 13 residues. V dropped 3 bases and J dropped 3 bases, with 8 bases sitting between them. TCRdb reanalyzed the PCR reads via MiXCR. The sample records tens of thousands of clones, roughly 30% being singletons. Sequenced sample: blood. The J gene is TRBJ1-1, the V gene TRBV4-1, with D possibly TRBD1 on 5 matching bases. The TCR originated in a female donor with papillary thyroid cancer or a benign thyroid nodule (not recorded which). Some clones in this sample may be carry-over from other donors' samples. CDR3 sequence reads: CASSQGVYTEAFF. The DNA of the CDR3 is TGCGCCAGCAGCCAGGGGGTTTACACTGAAGCTTTCTTT.